The clone carrying this T cell receptor (beta chain) was observed a handful of times. As yet, its antigen is unknown. The CDR3 runs to 17 residues. Losses at the gene ends were 6 bases for V and 0 bases for J; bases not matched to a gene: 13. CDR1 SEHNR and CDR2 FQNEAQ come from the germline V gene (reference sequence). Amplification used 60 Vbeta primers and 13 Jbeta primers. In the authors' workflow: Some 12 million shared chains were among the 65 million to 85 million unique TCR beta chains that a later analysis counted. The data were produced by immunoSEQ multiplex PCR, yet TCRdb's version contains in-frame clones alone and is incomplete. The V and J calls and clone size are taken from that table; D and trimming were inferred from the DNA. The table shows more than 200,000 clones, with just under 70% occurring only once. The data were obtained in a study of cytomegalovirus exposure and HLA in healthy donors. As for the study in general: Within an early data release were tens of millions of unique TCRs drawn from HLA-typed donors.

Points from the study as a whole: Productive rates of about 87% or about 30% were seen for most TCR beta V segments in an earlier analysis.

Sequenced input: PBMCs. This chain connects TRBV7-9 to TRBJ1-1; 7 nucleotides match TRBD1. The TCR sequence derives from a man between 40 and 49 years old in good health and CMV-seropositive. The CDR3 bases are TGTGCCAGCAGACTCCCAGGGGGAAGGCGGATGAACACTGAAGCTTTCTTT. Its protein product is CASRLPGGRRMNTEAFF.